Included here is one T cell receptor (beta chain) sequence, with context. These data belong to a study of cytomegalovirus exposure and HLA in healthy donors. About the research overall: An earlier analysis identified 117 million unique TCR beta sequences in 150 million to 200 million T cells.

In the PCR, 60 Vbeta and 13 Jbeta primers were used. Sequencing used immunoSEQ multiplex PCR; TCRdb keeps in-frame clones, though not all of them. The data show about 160,000 clones, 60% to 75% seen once. The CDR3 length is 16 residues. The junction had 5 bases not matched to a gene; V was cut back by 0 bases and J by 3 bases. Per germline, CDR1 SGHRS and CDR2 YFSETQ. This chain joins TRBV5-1 and TRBJ2-1; the match to TRBD2 covers 8 bases. The sequence came from a woman aged 45-59 years in good health and CMV-seropositive. The sequencing sample was made of PBMCs. As DNA, the CDR3 is TGCGCCAGCAGCTTGGCCGTCGGGGGGGTCTACAATGAGCAGTTCTTC. Translating it yields CASSLAVGGVYNEQFF.